This T cell receptor (beta chain) was found in a study of cytomegalovirus exposure and HLA in healthy donors. Overall study context: There were around 100 million unique TCR beta sequences, drawn from about 179 million T cells, in an earlier analysis.

Primers included in the PCR were 60 Vbeta and 13 Jbeta primers. Profiling relied on immunoSEQ multiplex PCR, and the TCRdb table lists in-frame clones only, not all of them. This table has approximately 150,000 clones, around 79% appearing once. The CDR3 has 17 residues. CDR1 is SEHNR and CDR2 is FQNEAQ in the germline V gene (reference sequence). On this clone: At one end the junction does not follow the germline gene, possibly because of a read error.

The sequenced sample was PBMCs. This receptor was identified in a man in his forties or fifties in good health and CMV-seronegative. This chain links TRBV7-9 with TRBJ1-2; D might be TRBD1 (6 bases). The CDR3 sequence: CSSSDSPGEGESRGYTF. The CDR3 DNA follows: TGTTCCAGCAGCGATTCACCGGGGGAGGGGGAGAGTCGTGGCTACACCTTC.